The T cell receptor beta chain described here comes from a study of T cell responses to AZD1222 COVID-19 vaccine. Study-wide findings and caveats: Baseline seropositives among AZD1222 recipients totaled only six or seven.

Germline V gene sequence: CDR1 SGHRS, CDR2 YFSETQ. With 0 bases removed from V and 7 bases from J, the gap between germline ends came to 16 bases. This CDR3 is 16 amino acids long. The assay was immunoSEQ multiplex PCR, and TCRdb's table has in-frame clones only and misses some. This table has 250,000 to 300,000 clones, 94% appearing once. About this clone: Antigen specificity is unknown.

The rearrangement uses TRBV5-1 and TRBJ1-4; tentatively, D is TRBD1 (5 bases). The starting material was peripheral blood, obtained 28 days after the second AZD1222 dose. This TCR was recovered from an adult who received the AZD1222 COVID-19 vaccine. CDR3 nucleotide sequence: TGCGCCAGCAGCTTGGTGTGGCGAGGGGTATCTGAAAAACTGTTTTTT. Protein product: CASSLVWRGVSEKLFF.